A selection of T cell receptor beta chains follows, all from one sample in a study of identical twins. Each CDR3 protein gets one entry after TCRdb re-called the 5' RACE reads with MiXCR. The table shows hundreds of thousands of distinct CDR3 sequences, with over 20% occurring only once. This same sample was also taken into another study, of T cells expressing NK-cell markers.

The sequenced sample consisted of PBMCs. The receptors stem from a woman aged 18-29 years in good health. The CDR3 runs from the conserved cysteine through the conserved F or W. Fields, in order: D gene, V gene, J gene, clone size, CDR3 protein, CDR3 DNA. D genes are given only for firm matches. Part of the rows lack a size; the others show once, few, many or a class for expanded clones.

>TRBD1|TRBV6-1|TRBJ1-5|many
CASRIYRGRRPQHF
TGTGCCAGCAGGATATACAGGGGGCGTCGGCCCCAGCATTTT
>TRBD2|TRBV20-1|TRBJ2-1|.
CSTLTGSGGANEQFF
TGCAGCACCCTAACTGGGAGCGGGGGGGCAAATGAGCAGTTCTTC
>TRBD2|TRBV5-5|TRBJ2-1|.
CASSLQGGRYNEQFF
TGTGCCAGCAGCTTGCAGGGAGGGCGATACAATGAGCAGTTCTTC
>TRBD2|TRBV4-3|TRBJ2-7|.
CASSQDIALQAGVDEQYF
TGCGCCAGCAGCCAAGATATAGCCCTCCAAGCGGGAGTGGATGAGCAGTACTTC
>.|TRBV6-2/TRBV6-3|TRBJ1-5|many
CASGWTFNQPQHF
TGTGCCAGTGGCTGGACGTTTAATCAGCCCCAGCATTTT
>.|TRBV11-2|TRBJ1-2|.
CASSLVGQVSYGYTF
TGTGCCAGCAGCTTAGTGGGTCAGGTATCCTATGGCTACACCTTC
>.|TRBV5-1|TRBJ2-7|few
CASSFWANRDEQYF
TGCGCCAGCAGCTTTTGGGCTAACAGGGACGAGCAGTACTTC
>TRBD2|TRBV12-3/TRBV12-4|TRBJ2-1|few
CASSFSGRGGEQFF
TGTGCCAGCAGTTTTAGCGGGAGGGGGGGTGAGCAGTTCTTC
>.|TRBV20-1|TRBJ1-1|.
CSANSGGNTEAFF
TGCAGTGCAAACTCGGGGGGGAACACTGAAGCTTTCTTT
>TRBD2|TRBV29-1|TRBJ2-5|.
CSVEPSGISGTQYF
TGCAGCGTTGAGCCTAGCGGGATATCTGGGACCCAGTACTTC
>.|TRBV18|TRBJ2-3|.
CASSPSKGPDTQYF
TGTGCCAGCTCACCTTCGAAAGGCCCAGATACGCAGTATTTT
>.|TRBV5-1|TRBJ2-1|many
CASSLEGDEQFF
TGCGCCAGCAGCTTGGAGGGGGATGAGCAGTTCTTC
>.|TRBV20-1|TRBJ2-5|many
CSARGSDGKETQYF
TGCAGTGCTAGAGGTTCGGACGGAAAAGAGACCCAGTACTTC
>.|TRBV5-1|TRBJ2-5|.
CASSLLAGREETQYF
TGCGCCAGCAGCTTGTTAGCCGGGAGAGAAGAGACCCAGTACTTC
>.|TRBV7-2|TRBJ1-2|many
CASSPDNGHYGYTF
TGTGCCAGCAGCCCGGATAACGGGCACTATGGCTACACCTTC
>TRBD2|TRBV27|TRBJ2-1|few
CASSFGLAYNEQFF
TGTGCCAGCAGTTTCGGACTAGCCTACAATGAGCAGTTCTTC
>.|TRBV20-1|TRBJ2-1|few
CSARAEGFYNEQFF
TGCAGTGCTAGAGCAGAGGGGTTCTACAATGAGCAGTTCTTC
>.|TRBV5-1|TRBJ2-7|.
CASRTGPSYEQYF
TGCGCCAGCAGAACGGGGCCTTCCTACGAGCAGTACTTC
>.|TRBV6-5|TRBJ2-2|few
CASSYWRGNTGELFF
TGTGCCAGCAGTTACTGGCGGGGGAACACCGGGGAGCTGTTTTTT
>.|TRBV12-3/TRBV12-4|TRBJ2-3|.
CASSLRSQGHSTDTQYF
TGTGCCAGCAGTTTGAGGAGCCAGGGCCATAGCACAGATACGCAGTATTTT
>TRBD2|TRBV6-2/TRBV6-3|TRBJ2-7|.
CASSPRTSGILYEQYF
TGTGCCAGCAGTCCCAGGACTAGCGGGATTCTGTACGAGCAGTACTTC
>.|TRBV12-3/TRBV12-4|TRBJ1-2|.
CASSLSRGYYGYTF
TGTGCCAGCAGTTTATCCAGGGGCTACTATGGCTACACCTTC
>.|TRBV29-1|TRBJ2-1|.
CSVLDGGQFF
TGCAGCGTCCTAGACGGCGGGCAGTTCTTC
>.|TRBV7-6|TRBJ2-5|few
CASSLYPGQETQYF
TGTGCCAGCAGCTTATATCCGGGCCAAGAGACCCAGTACTTC
>TRBD2|TRBV18|TRBJ2-1|few
CASSPPSGRSYNEQFF
TGTGCCAGCTCACCACCTAGCGGGAGGTCCTACAATGAGCAGTTCTTC
>TRBD1|TRBV20-1|TRBJ2-7|many
CSARTGGPYEQYF
TGCAGCGCCCGGACAGGGGGCCCCTACGAGCAGTACTTC
>TRBD1|TRBV24-1|TRBJ2-7|few
CATSDPGQSSYEQYF
TGTGCCACCAGTGACCCGGGACAGAGCTCCTACGAGCAGTACTTC
>.|TRBV4-2|TRBJ1-2|few
CASSAAAVVRRYGYTF
TGTGCCAGCTCGGCAGCGGCGGTAGTGAGACGATATGGCTACACCTTC
>.|TRBV6-2/TRBV6-3|TRBJ2-7|.
CASGGIAHYEQYF
TGTGCCAGTGGGGGGATCGCCCACTACGAGCAGTACTTC
>.|TRBV20-1|TRBJ2-5|few
CSAPRGRGETQYF
TGCAGTGCCCCACGGGGCCGGGGAGAGACCCAGTACTTC
>.|TRBV3-1|TRBJ1-4|.
CASSQAGHHEKLFF
TGTGCCAGCAGCCAAGCAGGACACCATGAAAAACTGTTTTTT
>.|TRBV18|TRBJ2-6|.
CASSTKGGAGANVLTF
TGTGCCAGCTCAACCAAAGGTGGAGCTGGGGCCAACGTCCTGACTTTC
>TRBD2|TRBV5-1|TRBJ2-7|few
CASSPILQAGISYEQYF
TGCGCCAGCAGCCCCATCTTACAAGCGGGGATCTCCTACGAGCAGTACTTC
>.|TRBV12-3/TRBV12-4|TRBJ1-2|many
CASVLTGFNYGYTF
TGTGCCAGCGTACTAACGGGGTTTAACTATGGCTACACCTTC
>TRBD1|TRBV7-6|TRBJ2-6|.
CASSFRGWGTGSGANVLTF
TGTGCCAGCAGCTTCAGGGGGTGGGGAACTGGTTCTGGGGCCAACGTCCTGACTTTC
>.|TRBV7-8|TRBJ2-2|.
CASSLALSGNTGELFF
TGTGCCAGCAGCTTAGCGCTATCCGGGAACACCGGGGAGCTGTTTTTT
>TRBD1|TRBV27|TRBJ1-2|few
CASSFYRQGDLYGYTF
TGTGCCAGCAGTTTCTACCGACAGGGAGATCTCTATGGCTACACCTTC
>.|TRBV13|TRBJ1-1|.
CASSFLRTEAFF
TGTGCCAGCAGCTTTCTGCGCACTGAAGCTTTCTTT
>TRBD2|TRBV20-1|TRBJ2-5|few
CSATSGSGETQYF
TGCAGTGCTACCAGCGGGAGTGGAGAGACCCAGTACTTC
>.|TRBV2|TRBJ2-3|few
CASRSSSDTQYF
TGTGCCAGCAGGAGTAGCTCAGATACGCAGTATTTT
>.|TRBV20-1|TRBJ2-7|few
CSARPEHEQYF
TGCAGTGCGCGCCCAGAACACGAGCAGTACTTC
>TRBD2|TRBV4-3|TRBJ2-2|many
CASSQDLGGSSWTGELFF
TGCGCCAGCAGCCAAGATTTAGGCGGGAGCAGTTGGACCGGGGAGCTGTTTTTT
>TRBD1|TRBV6-1|TRBJ2-7|few
CASRIFPGTGLNEQYF
TGTGCCAGCAGGATTTTCCCCGGGACAGGTCTCAACGAGCAGTACTTC
>.|TRBV20-1|TRBJ2-2|.
CSARAATNTGELFF
TGCAGTGCTAGAGCGGCGACAAACACCGGGGAGCTGTTTTTT
>TRBD1|TRBV20-1|TRBJ2-3|.
CSARDGTATDTQYF
TGCAGTGCTAGAGATGGGACAGCCACAGATACGCAGTATTTT
>TRBD2|TRBV12-3/TRBV12-4|TRBJ2-7|many
CASSFTLAGGSYEQYF
TGTGCCAGCAGTTTCACCCTAGCGGGAGGCTCCTACGAGCAGTACTTC
>.|TRBV5-5|TRBJ2-3|few
CASSLGVHQDTQYF
TGTGCCAGCAGCTTGGGGGTCCATCAGGATACGCAGTATTTT
>.|TRBV12-3/TRBV12-4|TRBJ2-1|.
CASSPLIAEYNEQFF
TGTGCCAGCAGTCCTCTTATAGCGGAGTACAATGAGCAGTTCTTC
>.|TRBV5-1|TRBJ2-1|.
CASSNMGNEQFF
TGCGCCAGCAGTAATATGGGCAATGAGCAGTTCTTC
>.|TRBV5-4|TRBJ1-4|.
CASRRGGRNEKLFF
TGTGCCAGCAGACGGGGGGGCAGAAATGAAAAACTGTTTTTT
>.|TRBV20-1|TRBJ1-5|few
CSASGAHSNQPQHF
TGCAGTGCTAGCGGTGCCCATAGCAATCAGCCCCAGCATTTT
>TRBD2|TRBV7-2|TRBJ2-7|.
CASSLVPSLAGGYEQYF
TGTGCCAGCAGCTTAGTTCCGTCGCTAGCGGGAGGTTACGAGCAGTACTTC
>TRBD2|TRBV5-1|TRBJ2-1|.
CASSPLGAGGLYSYNEQFF
TGCGCCAGCAGCCCTCTAGGGGCGGGGGGGCTCTACTCCTACAATGAGCAGTTCTTC
>.|TRBV9|TRBJ1-2|.
CASSARTTHIGGYTF
TGTGCCAGCAGCGCCCGGACCACCCATATCGGTGGCTACACCTTC
>.|TRBV3-1|TRBJ1-2|.
CASSQGSNFDGYTF
TGTGCCAGCAGCCAAGGGTCAAATTTCGATGGCTACACCTTC
>.|TRBV12-3/TRBV12-4|TRBJ1-1|.
CASSLEVGGWNTEAFF
TGTGCCAGCAGTTTAGAGGTCGGAGGGTGGAACACTGAAGCTTTCTTT
>TRBD2|TRBV10-3|TRBJ2-5|few
CAISEPTGTSWETQYF
TGTGCCATCAGTGAGCCGACCGGGACTAGCTGGGAGACCCAGTACTTC
>TRBD2|TRBV20-1|TRBJ2-7|.
CSAKPGLADYEQYF
TGCAGTGCCAAACCGGGACTAGCGGATTACGAGCAGTACTTC
>.|TRBV5-1|TRBJ2-3|few
CASSLIPAASTDTQYF
TGCGCCAGCAGCTTGATTCCGGCGGCTAGCACAGATACGCAGTATTTT
>.|TRBV7-6|TRBJ2-7|.
CASSATRSLEQYF
TGTGCCAGCAGCGCGACCCGAAGCCTCGAGCAGTACTTC